These 30 T cell receptor beta chains were sequenced from one sample in a study of shared clonotypes between healthy human individuals. Repertoires were generated with immunoSEQ multiplex PCR, while TCRdb's copy carries only in-frame clones and drops some. The table records around 2,000,000 clones, roughly 94% of them present only once. The source material was naive CD4+ T cells sorted from blood. Subset specified: CD45RA+ positively selected. Receptors were obtained from a man aged 18 to 29 in good health.

The gene calls are TRBV7-8 and TRBJ1-1, with D possibly being TRBD1 (6 bases). This CDR3 contains 14 residues. Germline loops: CDR1 SGHVS, CDR2 FQNEAQ. Trimming cost V 4 bases and J 5 bases, with 14 bases left between them. The CDR3 here is CASSYRQAGTEAFF. CDR3 DNA sequence: TGTGCCAGCAGCTATCGACAGGCGGGGACTGAAGCTTTCTTT.

The CDR3 DNA reads TGTGCCAGCAGCTTGGGAAGCGGGAGGGCCGGAGGCGGGGAGCTGTTTTTT. It translates to CASSLGSGRAGGGELFF. V usage is TRBV5-4 and J usage is TRBJ2-2, with TRBD2 identical over 10 bases. J lost 7 bases, V lost 0 bases, and 9 bases had no gene match. The CDR3 spans 17 residues. Germline CDR1 is SGHNT and CDR2 is YYREEE (reference sequence).

CDR3 sequence (DNA): TGTGCCAGCAGCTTAGTATCTAGCGGGACCGCGAACACCGGGGAGCTGTTTTTT. Its translation: CASSLVSSGTANTGELFF. The chain carries TRBV7-2 and TRBJ2-2, with 9 positions matching TRBD2. Germline CDR1 reads SGHTA; CDR2 reads FQGNSA. Trimming at V came to 1 base and at J to 0 bases, leaving 6 bases not matched to a gene. This CDR3 has 18 residues.

With regard to this clone: The same CDR3 is also encoded by other DNA sequences in this sample. This chain links TRBV5-1 with TRBJ2-3, with D possibly matching TRBD1 (5 bases). The CDR3 has 15 amino acids. Per the germline V gene, CDR1 is SGHRS and CDR2 is YFSETQ. V gave up 0 bases and J gave up 3 bases, with 11 bases separating them. The CDR3 nucleotides are TGCGCCAGCAGCTTGGAGGGGAAGAGAACAGATACGCAGTATTTT. Translated, it gives CASSLEGKRTDTQYF. The entire variable domain, with the rest obtained from reference TRBV5-1 and TRBJ2-3, is as follows: KAGVTQTPRYLIKTRGQQVTLSCSPISGHRSVSWYQQTPGQGLQFLFEYFSETQRNKGNFPGRFSGRQFSNSRSEMNVSTLELGDSALYLCASSLEGKRTDTQYFGPGTRLTVL.

The chain couples TRBV10-1 to TRBJ2-5; D tentatively fits TRBD1 or TRBD2 (5 bases each). The germline V gene encodes CDR1 WNHNN and CDR2 SYGVQD (reference sequence). Trimming removed 3 bases at V and 4 bases at J, with 15 bases between. The CDR3 extends over 15 amino acids. This CDR3 reads CASSDLGTSPETQYF. The CDR3 DNA follows: TGCGCCAGCAGTGACCTCGGGACCTCCCCAGAGACCCAGTACTTC.

The CDR3 region has the DNA TGCGCCAGCAAGCACCCGAACACTGAAGCTTTCTTT. It codes for CASKHPNTEAFF. This rearrangement joins TRBV10-2 to TRBJ1-1; no firm D call. The CDR3 contains 12 residues. The V end was cut by 7 bases, the J end by 1 base, with 7 bases between. CDR1 is WSHSY, CDR2 SAAADI, per germline.

Turning to this clone: Other DNA sequences of this sample code for an identical CDR3. The chain recombines TRBV5-4 with TRBJ1-3, with no clear D. The V gene's germline CDR1 is SGHNT and CDR2 YYREEE (reference sequence). This CDR3 is 13 amino acids long. Trimming cost V 1 base and J 2 bases, with 4 bases left between them. The CDR3 sequence: CASSLTAGNTIYF. CDR3 coding DNA: TGTGCCAGCAGCTTGACAGCTGGAAACACCATATATTTT.

Of note for this clone: Other DNA variants within this sample encode the same CDR3. CDR3 sequence reads: CASSEGQGDTGELFF. The CDR3 nucleotides are TGCGCCAGCAGTGAAGGACAGGGGGACACCGGGGAGCTGTTTTTT. This chain uses TRBV10-1 with TRBJ2-2; the match to TRBD1 covers 10 bases. The germline CDR1 and CDR2 sequences are WNHNN and SYGVQD (reference sequence). With V trimmed by 3 bases and J by 3 bases, 1 base remained unmatched. The CDR3 spans 15 residues.

This sequence joins TRBV7-8 and TRBJ1-6, with D possibly being TRBD1 (6 bases). Trimming stripped 1 base from V and 10 bases from J, with 14 bases between. Germline V lookup: CDR1 SGHVS, CDR2 FQNEAQ. The CDR3 is made up of 15 amino acids. Here the CDR3 reads CASSLEARGGSPLHF. The CDR3 DNA follows: TGTGCCAGCAGCTTAGAGGCCAGGGGCGGCTCACCCCTCCACTTT.

The rearrangement links TRBV6-5 to TRBJ1-1; 9 positions agree with TRBD1. This CDR3 has 13 amino acids. CDR1 is MNHEY and CDR2 is SVGAGI in the germline V gene. Trimming cost V 5 bases and J 3 bases; bases outside gene matches: 1. In nucleotides, the CDR3 is TGTGCCAGCAGTCGACAGGGGGACACTGAAGCTTTCTTT. Amino acids: CASSRQGDTEAFF.

V and J are TRBV11-1 and TRBJ2-3; 7 bases match TRBD2. V was clipped by 6 bases and J by 1 base; unmatched bases: 4. The germline CDR1 and CDR2 sequences are SGHAT and FQDESV (reference sequence). CDR3 size: 14 residues. The CDR3 here is CASRRSGGTDTQYF. For the CDR3, the DNA is TGTGCCAGCAGGCGGAGCGGGGGCACAGATACGCAGTATTTT.

This clone has just one count. This chain joins TRBV20-1 and TRBJ2-7, with D uncertain. Germline-derived CDR1 and CDR2 are DFQATT and SNEGSKA (reference sequence). The CDR3 sequence is 11 residues long. V was clipped by 6 bases and J by 4 bases, with 10 bases between them. The CDR3 loop is CSAAQSYEQYF. CDR3 in DNA: TGCAGTGCGGCACAGAGTTACGAGCAGTACTTC.

Note on this clone: Other nucleotide sequences in the sample specify the same CDR3. The rearrangement links TRBV5-1 to TRBJ1-4; TRBD1 aligns across 8 bases. V trimming: 4 bases; J trimming: 4 bases; junction bases outside the gene matches: 3. This CDR3 is built from 14 residues. Germline values: CDR1 SGHRS, CDR2 YFSETQ. CDR3 DNA sequence: TGCGCCAGCAGCCTGGGACAGGATAATGAAAAACTGTTTTTT. It codes for CASSLGQDNEKLFF.

This clone was detected once. The chain carries TRBV5-8 and TRBJ2-7, with D unclear. The CDR3 has 11 residues. V was cut by 3 bases and J by 3 bases, with 4 bases left in between. CDR1 is SGHTS and CDR2 is YDEGEE in the germline V gene. The DNA for the CDR3 is TGTGCCAGCAGCTCAGGCTACGAGCAGTACTTC. Protein: CASSSGYEQYF.

This clone appeared once. The CDR3 nucleotides read TGCAGCGCCGCGAGGGACAGGGTTGGAGGCTATGGCTACACCTTC. Its translation: CSAARDRVGGYGYTF. The chain has TRBV29-1 and TRBJ1-2; the match to TRBD1 covers 9 bases. The germline V gene encodes CDR1 SQVTM and CDR2 ANQGSEA. The CDR3 extends over 15 amino acids. Unmatched junction bases numbered 13, after V lost 7 bases and J lost 4 bases.

The chain uses TRBV10-3 and TRBJ1-1; 7 bases are shared with TRBD1. The CDR3 covers 15 residues. J was trimmed by 2 bases and V by 7 bases; bases with no gene match: 10. Germline-derived CDR1 and CDR2 are ENHRY and SYGVKD. Here the CDR3 DNA reads TGTGCCATCACCCAGGAGGGGGCACAAAACACTGAAGCTTTCTTT. Its translation: CAITQEGAQNTEAFF.

This clone occurred once. A read error may explain this, as a much larger clone is one base away. This chain links TRBV25-1 with TRBJ1-1; D gene ambiguous. CDR3 length equals 13 residues. Trimming cost V 8 bases and J 1 base, with 11 bases left between them. Germline CDR1 and CDR2: MGHDK and SYGVNS. This CDR3 is CASGHGKNTEAFF. The DNA of the CDR3 is TGTGCCAGCGGTCACGGAAAGAACACTGAAGCTTTCTTT. Full variable domain (remainder filled in from reference TRBV25-1 and TRBJ1-1): EADIYQTPRYLVIGTGKKITLECSQTMGHDKMYWYQQDPGMELHLIHYSYGVNSTEKGDLSSESTVSRIRTEHFPLTLESARPSHTSQYLCASGHGKNTEAFFGQGTRLTVV.

The chain joins TRBV6-5 to TRBJ2-7; 7 positions agree with TRBD2. The length of the CDR3 is 14 residues. CDR1 is MNHEY and CDR2 is SVGAGI in the germline V gene. The V and J ends lost 6 bases and 4 bases, in that order; junction bases with no gene match: 9. The DNA for the CDR3 is TGTGCCAGCAGCCGCGTTGGAGCGGGATACGAGCAGTACTTC. Translation: CASSRVGAGYEQYF.

This rearrangement joins TRBV11-2 to TRBJ2-7; 11 bases are shared with TRBD2. The CDR3 has 13 amino acids. Losses at the gene ends were 4 bases for V and 8 bases for J; bases not matched to a gene: 4. CDR1 is SGHAT and CDR2 is FQNNGV in the germline V gene. The CDR3 here is CASSSGTSGQQYF. As DNA, the CDR3 is TGTGCCAGCAGCTCAGGGACTAGCGGACAGCAGTACTTC. Full variable domain (rest looked up from reference TRBV11-2 and TRBJ2-7): EAGVAQSPRYKIIEKRQSVAFWCNPISGHATLYWYQQILGQGPKLLIQFQNNGVVDDSQLPKDRFSAERLKGVDSTLKIQPAKLEDSAVYLCASSSGTSGQQYFGPGTRLTVT.

This clone is a singleton in its sample. This chain joins TRBV11-2 and TRBJ2-5; 7 positions agree with TRBD1. CDR1 and CDR2 (germline): SGHAT, FQNNGV. V lost 2 bases and J lost 5; bases outside the gene matches: 5. The CDR3 contains 14 residues. The CDR3 reads CASSLTGADETQYF. In DNA, the CDR3 is TGTGCCAGCAGCTTAACAGGGGCGGATGAGACCCAGTACTTC. Using reference TRBV11-2 and TRBJ2-5 for the parts outside the CDR3, the full variable domain is EAGVAQSPRYKIIEKRQSVAFWCNPISGHATLYWYQQILGQGPKLLIQFQNNGVVDDSQLPKDRFSAERLKGVDSTLKIQPAKLEDSAVYLCASSLTGADETQYFGPGTRLLVL.

The genes are TRBV7-9 and TRBJ2-4; D may be TRBD1 (5 bases). Trimming took off 1 base at V and 7 bases at J, with 11 bases between the two ends. Germline V CDR1 and CDR2: SEHNR, FQNEAQ (reference sequence). This CDR3 has 14 residues. This CDR3 reads CASSLGGGSNIQYF. In DNA form, the CDR3 reads TGTGCCAGCAGCTTAGGGGGCGGAAGTAACATTCAGTACTTC.

The CDR3 coding sequence is TGTGCCAGCAGCTCTTTACAGGGGGTACCCCTGAACGAGCAGTACTTC. It is translated as CASSSLQGVPLNEQYF. The chain combines TRBV7-9 with TRBJ2-7, with 8 nucleotides matching TRBD1. This CDR3 has 16 amino acids. The J segment lost 5 bases and the V segment lost 4 bases, leaving 13 bases of the junction unmatched. CDR1 is SEHNR and CDR2 is FQNEAQ in the germline V gene (reference sequence).

V is TRBV30 and J is TRBJ2-3; D perhaps matches TRBD2 (6 bases). Germline V CDR1 and CDR2: GTSNPN, SVGIG (reference sequence). Trimming pared 0 bases from V and 2 bases from J, leaving 9 bases between. The CDR3 contains 14 residues. CDR3 residues: CAWSVPGDTDTQYF. The DNA for the CDR3 is TGTGCCTGGAGTGTACCGGGGGACACAGATACGCAGTATTTT.

The chain joins TRBV29-1 to TRBJ2-1; 8 bases are shared with TRBD1. Trimming at V came to 6 bases and at J to 12 bases, leaving 13 bases not matched to a gene. Germline CDR1 reads SQVTM; CDR2 reads ANQGSEA. The CDR3 has 13 residues. The CDR3 loop reads CSVAGQGTPGQFF. CDR3 coding DNA: TGCAGCGTAGCAGGACAGGGAACCCCCGGGCAGTTCTTC.

J is TRBJ1-6 and V is TRBV5-6; D may be TRBD1 (6 bases). The ends were cut back, 4 bases at V and 6 bases at J, with 14 bases in the middle. The germline V gene has CDR1 SGHDT and CDR2 YYEEEE. The CDR3 extends over 15 amino acids. The CDR3 DNA follows: TGTGCCAGCAGCGGAATAGGGGGAATTAATTCACCCCTCCACTTT. This encodes CASSGIGGINSPLHF.

This clone was counted a single time. Other nucleotide sequences from this sample produce the same CDR3. The CDR3 DNA reads TGTGCCAGCAGTGAAGAAGTAAACACTGAAGCTTTCTTT. Its translation: CASSEEVNTEAFF. The V gene is TRBV2, the J gene TRBJ1-1, with D uncertain. The ends were cut back, 1 base at V and 2 bases at J, with 5 bases in the middle. The germline V gene encodes CDR1 SNHLY and CDR2 FYNNEI. The CDR3 totals 13 residues.

For this clone: Other DNA sequences in the same sample also yield this CDR3. The chain joins TRBV5-4 to TRBJ2-7; D might be TRBD2 (6 bases). CDR1 and CDR2 from the germline V gene are SGHNT and YYREEE (reference sequence). With 5 bases removed from V and 0 bases from J, the gap between germline ends came to 9 bases. The CDR3 has 13 amino acids. The CDR3 protein is CASSPGSSYEQYF. In DNA form, the CDR3 reads TGTGCCAGCAGTCCCGGGAGCTCCTACGAGCAGTACTTC.

V gene TRBV7-2 combines with J gene TRBJ1-2; no firm D call. The CDR3 extends over 15 amino acids. The V gene's germline CDR1 is SGHTA and CDR2 FQGNSA. Trimming removed 5 bases at V and 4 bases at J, with 17 bases between. CDR3 DNA: TGTGCCAGCAGCCCCCGCCCGGAGAGGGCCTATGGCTACACCTTC. As protein: CASSPRPERAYGYTF.

This chain connects TRBV10-3 to TRBJ2-7; 9 bases line up with TRBD1. This CDR3 spans 15 amino acids. Germline lookup yields CDR1 ENHRY and CDR2 SYGVKD. Trimming removed 4 bases from V and 5 bases from J; junction bases left unmatched: 9. The CDR3 sequence is CAISGITGGLNEQYF. The DNA for the CDR3 is TGTGCCATCAGTGGTATCACAGGGGGCTTGAACGAGCAGTACTTC.

V gene TRBV5-1 combines with J gene TRBJ2-3, with 9 bases aligning to TRBD2. There are 16 residues in the CDR3. V was pared by 4 bases and J by 2 bases, with 8 bases of the junction left unmatched. Per germline, CDR1 SGHRS and CDR2 YFSETQ. The DNA of the CDR3 is TGCGCCAGCAGCCTCGAGACTAGCGGTGTCACAGATACGCAGTATTTT. Translating gives CASSLETSGVTDTQYF.